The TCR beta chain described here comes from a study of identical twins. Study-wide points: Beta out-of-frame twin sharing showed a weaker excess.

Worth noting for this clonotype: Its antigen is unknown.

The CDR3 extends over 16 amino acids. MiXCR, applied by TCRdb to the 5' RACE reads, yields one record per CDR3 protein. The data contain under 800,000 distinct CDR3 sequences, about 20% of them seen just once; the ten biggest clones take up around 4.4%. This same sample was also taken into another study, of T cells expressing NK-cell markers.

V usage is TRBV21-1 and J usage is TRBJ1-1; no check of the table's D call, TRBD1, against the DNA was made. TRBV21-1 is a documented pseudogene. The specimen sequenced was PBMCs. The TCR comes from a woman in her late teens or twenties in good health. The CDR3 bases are TGTGCCAGCAGCAAAGACGGTCGGCTAAGGGGGACTGAAGCTTTCTTT. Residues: CASSKDGRLRGTEAFF.